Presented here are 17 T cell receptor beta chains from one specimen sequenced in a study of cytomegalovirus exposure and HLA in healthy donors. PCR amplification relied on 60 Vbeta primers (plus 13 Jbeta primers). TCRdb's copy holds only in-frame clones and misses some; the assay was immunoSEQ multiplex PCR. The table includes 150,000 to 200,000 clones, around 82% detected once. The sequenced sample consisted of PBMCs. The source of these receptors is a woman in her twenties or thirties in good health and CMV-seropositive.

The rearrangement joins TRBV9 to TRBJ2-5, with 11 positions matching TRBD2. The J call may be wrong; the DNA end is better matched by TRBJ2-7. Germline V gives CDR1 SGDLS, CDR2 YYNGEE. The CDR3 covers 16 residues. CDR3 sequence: CASSEGGLAVSYEQYF. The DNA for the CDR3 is TGTGCCAGCAGCGAGGGGGGACTAGCGGTCTCCTACGAGCAGTACTTC.

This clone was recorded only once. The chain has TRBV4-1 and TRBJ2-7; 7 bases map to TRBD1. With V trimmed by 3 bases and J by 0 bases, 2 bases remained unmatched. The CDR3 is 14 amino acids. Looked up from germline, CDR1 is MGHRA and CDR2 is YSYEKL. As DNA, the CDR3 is TGCGCCAGCAGCCAGGGACAGCTCTCCTACGAGCAGTACTTC. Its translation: CASSQGQLSYEQYF.

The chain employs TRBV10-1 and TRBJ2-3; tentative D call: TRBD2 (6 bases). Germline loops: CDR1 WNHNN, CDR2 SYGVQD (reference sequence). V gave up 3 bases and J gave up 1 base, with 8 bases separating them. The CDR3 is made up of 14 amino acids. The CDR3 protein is CASSDQRGTDTQYF. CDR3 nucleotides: TGCGCCAGCAGTGATCAGCGGGGCACAGATACGCAGTATTTT.

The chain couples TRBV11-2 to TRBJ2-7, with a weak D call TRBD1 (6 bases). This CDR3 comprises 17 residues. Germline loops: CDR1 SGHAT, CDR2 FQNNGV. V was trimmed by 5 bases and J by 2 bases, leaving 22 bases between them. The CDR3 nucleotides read TGTGCCAGCAGCCCACGCCGCCAGGGGCTGAGTCCCTACGAGCAGTACTTC. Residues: CASSPRRQGLSPYEQYF. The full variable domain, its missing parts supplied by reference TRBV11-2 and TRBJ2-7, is EAGVAQSPRYKIIEKRQSVAFWCNPISGHATLYWYQQILGQGPKLLIQFQNNGVVDDSQLPKDRFSAERLKGVDSTLKIQPAKLEDSAVYLCASSPRRQGLSPYEQYFGPGTRLTVT.

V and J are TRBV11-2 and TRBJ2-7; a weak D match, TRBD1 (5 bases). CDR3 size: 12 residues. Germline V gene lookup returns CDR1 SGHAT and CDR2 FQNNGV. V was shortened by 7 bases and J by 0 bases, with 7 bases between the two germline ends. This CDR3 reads CASKGFSYEQYF. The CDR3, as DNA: TGTGCCAGCAAGGGGTTCTCCTACGAGCAGTACTTC. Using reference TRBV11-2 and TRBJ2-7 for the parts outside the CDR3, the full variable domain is EAGVAQSPRYKIIEKRQSVAFWCNPISGHATLYWYQQILGQGPKLLIQFQNNGVVDDSQLPKDRFSAERLKGVDSTLKIQPAKLEDSAVYLCASKGFSYEQYFGPGTRLTVT.

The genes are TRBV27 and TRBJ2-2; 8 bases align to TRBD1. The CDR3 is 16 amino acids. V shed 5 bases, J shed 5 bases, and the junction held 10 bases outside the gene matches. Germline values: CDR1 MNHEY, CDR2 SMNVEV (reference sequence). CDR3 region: CASSGRTGSRTGELFF. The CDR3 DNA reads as TGTGCCAGCAGTGGACGGACAGGGAGCAGGACCGGGGAGCTGTTTTTT.

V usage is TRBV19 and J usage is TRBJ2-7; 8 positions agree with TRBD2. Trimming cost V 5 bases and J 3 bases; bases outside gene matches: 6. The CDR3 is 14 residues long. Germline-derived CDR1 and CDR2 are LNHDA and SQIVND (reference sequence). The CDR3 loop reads CASSPGLVNYEQYF. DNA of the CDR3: TGTGCCAGTAGTCCGGGACTAGTCAACTACGAGCAGTACTTC.

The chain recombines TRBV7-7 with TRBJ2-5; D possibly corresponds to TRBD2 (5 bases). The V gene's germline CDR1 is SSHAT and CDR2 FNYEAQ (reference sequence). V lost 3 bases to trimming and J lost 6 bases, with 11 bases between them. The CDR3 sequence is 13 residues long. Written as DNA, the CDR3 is TGTGCCAGCAGCTTGGGCCCGGGAAAGACCCAGTACTTC. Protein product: CASSLGPGKTQYF.

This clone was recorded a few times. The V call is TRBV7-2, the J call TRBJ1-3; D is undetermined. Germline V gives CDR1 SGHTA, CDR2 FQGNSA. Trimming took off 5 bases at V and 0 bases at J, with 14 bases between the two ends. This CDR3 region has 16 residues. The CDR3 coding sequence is TGTGCCAGCAGCGCGCTACTAGGGTACTCTGGAAACACCATATATTTT. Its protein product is CASSALLGYSGNTIYF.

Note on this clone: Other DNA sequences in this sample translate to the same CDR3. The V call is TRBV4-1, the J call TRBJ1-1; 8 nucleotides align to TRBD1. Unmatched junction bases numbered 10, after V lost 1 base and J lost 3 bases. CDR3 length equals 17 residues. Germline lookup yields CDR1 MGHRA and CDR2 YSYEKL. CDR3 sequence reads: CASSQGPSGGKDTEAFF. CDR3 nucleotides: TGCGCCAGCAGCCAAGGTCCATCAGGGGGCAAGGACACTGAAGCTTTCTTT.

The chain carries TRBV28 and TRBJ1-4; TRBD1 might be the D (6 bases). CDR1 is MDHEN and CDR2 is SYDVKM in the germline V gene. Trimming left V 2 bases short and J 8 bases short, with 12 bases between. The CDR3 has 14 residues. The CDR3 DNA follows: TGTGCCAGCAGTTTACCAGGGGCGCAAGAAAAACTGTTTTTT. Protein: CASSLPGAQEKLFF.

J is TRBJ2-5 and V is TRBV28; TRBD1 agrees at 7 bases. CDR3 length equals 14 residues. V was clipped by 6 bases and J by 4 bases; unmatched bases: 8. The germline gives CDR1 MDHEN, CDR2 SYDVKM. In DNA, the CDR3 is TGTGCCAGCAGAGAAGGGGGCTATGGAGAGACCCAGTACTTC. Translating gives CASREGGYGETQYF.

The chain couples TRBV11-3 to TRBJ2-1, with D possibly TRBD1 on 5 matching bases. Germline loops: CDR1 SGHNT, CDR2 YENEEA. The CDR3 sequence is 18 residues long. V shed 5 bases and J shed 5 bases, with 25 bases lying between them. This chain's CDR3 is CASSADMVGLKGNNEQFF. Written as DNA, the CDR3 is TGTGCCAGCAGCGCGGACATGGTGGGCCTAAAAGGGAACAATGAGCAGTTCTTC.

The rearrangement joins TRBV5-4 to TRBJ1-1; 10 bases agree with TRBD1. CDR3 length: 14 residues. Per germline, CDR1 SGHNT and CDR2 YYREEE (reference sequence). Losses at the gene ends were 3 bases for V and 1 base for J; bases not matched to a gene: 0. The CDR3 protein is CASSWDRGNTEAFF. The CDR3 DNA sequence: TGTGCCAGCAGCTGGGACAGGGGGAACACTGAAGCTTTCTTT.

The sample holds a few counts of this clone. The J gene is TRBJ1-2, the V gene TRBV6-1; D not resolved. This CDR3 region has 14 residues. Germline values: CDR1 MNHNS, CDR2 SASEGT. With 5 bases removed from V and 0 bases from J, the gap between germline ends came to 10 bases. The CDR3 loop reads CASSIDRANYGYTF. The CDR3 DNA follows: TGTGCCAGCAGTATCGATCGGGCTAACTATGGCTACACCTTC.

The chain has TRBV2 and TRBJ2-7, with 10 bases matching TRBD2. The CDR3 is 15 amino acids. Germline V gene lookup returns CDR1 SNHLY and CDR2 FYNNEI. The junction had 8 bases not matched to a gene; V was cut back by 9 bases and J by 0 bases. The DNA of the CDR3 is TGTGCCAGTACCCTAGCGGGGGTTAGCTCCTACGAGCAGTACTTC. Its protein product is CASTLAGVSSYEQYF.

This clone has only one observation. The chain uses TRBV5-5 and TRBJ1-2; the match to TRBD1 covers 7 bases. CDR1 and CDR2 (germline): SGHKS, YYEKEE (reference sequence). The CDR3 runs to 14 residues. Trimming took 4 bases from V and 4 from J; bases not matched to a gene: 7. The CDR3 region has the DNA TGTGCCAGCAGCCAAAACAGGGGCGGCTATGGCTACACCTTC. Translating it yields CASSQNRGGYGYTF.